These T cell receptor beta chains were read from a single sample in a study of T cells expressing NK-cell markers. TCRdb processed the 5' RACE reads again and assigns one entry to each CDR3 protein, with no DNA. This listing includes about 540,000 distinct CDR3 sequences. Source material: blood T cells: a sorted CD56 or NKG2C T cell subset, CD4+ or CD8+ T cells, or bulk PBMC T cells (not recorded which). These receptors came from a man aged 18 to 29 in good health. The CDR3 runs from the conserved cysteine through the conserved F or W.

>TRBV7-9|TRBJ2-3
CASSSRSNTDTQYF
>TRBV7-9|TRBJ2-2
CASSATTGGRDTGELFF
>TRBV6-5|TRBJ2-6
CASSYSEGARTVLTF
>TRBV6-5|TRBJ2-2
CASSYESAGELFF
>TRBV29-1|TRBJ2-5
CSVMTGGETQYF
>TRBV4-1|TRBJ2-5
CASSPGTSRQETQYF
>TRBV5-1|TRBJ2-2
CASSSGLAGGLTGELFF
>TRBV7-9|TRBJ2-1
CASSLGQGRDEQFF
>TRBV29-1|TRBJ1-2
CSVAPDSYGYTF
>TRBV14|TRBJ2-7
CASSPSAAGTYEQYF
>TRBV27|TRBJ2-3
CASLVGGTQYF
>TRBV12-3/TRBV12-4|TRBJ1-5
CASSTADVSNQPQHF
>TRBV7-9|TRBJ2-5
CASSQGVEGQETQYF
>TRBV7-9|TRBJ2-7
CASRPDSAGEQYF
>TRBV5-1|TRBJ2-6
CASMWTGGGGANVLTF
>TRBV27|TRBJ2-1
CASSFSENEQFF
>TRBV9|TRBJ2-7
CASSVGPGPYEQYF
>TRBV18|TRBJ2-2
CASSPLVAGELFF
>TRBV9|TRBJ2-1
CASSVAEAGMVEQFF
>TRBV24-1|TRBJ2-3
CATSDFSGRGTDTQYF
>TRBV6-1|TRBJ2-7
CASSQQGGSYEQYF
>TRBV7-6|TRBJ1-5
CASSSLTGARGQPQHF
>TRBV15|TRBJ2-7
CATSRSDSWSAYEQYF
>TRBV12-3/TRBV12-4|TRBJ1-1
CASSLGEGPIEAFF
>TRBV5-1|TRBJ2-7
CASSLDPGEYDEQYF
>TRBV27|TRBJ2-2
CASSYRGMGTGELFF
>TRBV2|TRBJ2-3
CASSESPGTDTQYF
>TRBV6-1|TRBJ2-7
CASRFRGSYEQYF
>TRBV20-1|TRBJ2-1
CSARAYRRVLDNEQFF
>TRBV6-1|TRBJ2-1
CASSGDYPFGEQFF
>TRBV6-5|TRBJ2-1
CATHRGLGEQFF
>TRBV6-1|TRBJ1-6
CASSDFRVLNSPLHF
>TRBV12-3/TRBV12-4|TRBJ2-5
CASSFGSSGLHRAQYF
>TRBV12-3/TRBV12-4|TRBJ2-1
CASSYSGQGAQDEQFF
>TRBV10-3|TRBJ1-4
CAISTGFEPNEKLFF
>TRBV5-1|TRBJ2-5
CASSPTRGPQETQYF
>TRBV29-1|TRBJ2-7
CSVENIGDYEQYF
>TRBV7-2|TRBJ2-1
CASSLVTGNHEQFF
>TRBV10-3|TRBJ2-5
CASRLGGPETQYF
>TRBV4-2|TRBJ2-5
CASSQTPDLPQRAQYF
>TRBV5-1|TRBJ2-2
CASSHPGQAVGELFF
>TRBV5-5|TRBJ2-3
CASSLLTGTSTDTQYF
>TRBV5-1|TRBJ2-5
CASSPPGAAETQYF
>TRBV6-1|TRBJ1-2
CASSLDRIWSYTF
>TRBV20-1|TRBJ1-3
CSASGVAGNTIYF
>TRBV9|TRBJ2-7
CASSPGTSGQGDYEQYF
>TRBV10-3|TRBJ2-1
CAILREPDEQFF
>TRBV25-1|TRBJ2-7
CASSVRDNQLYEQYF
>TRBV24-1|TRBJ2-1
CATSDTTSGRARDEQFF
>TRBV29-1|TRBJ2-2
CSVEDHMAVSTGELFF